This TCR beta chain was found in a study of T cells in women clearing cervical HPV infection. Study-wide context: Donors had HPV16-related CIN3 or worse; 2 had invasive cancer.

Germline values: CDR1 SGHAT, CDR2 FQNNGV. The CDR3 covers 14 residues. Trimming cost V 6 bases and J 1 base, with 12 bases left between them. Data came from immunoSEQ multiplex PCR; TCRdb stores just in-frame clones and leaves some out. The listing contains some 41,000 clones. A note on this clone: The CDR3 end falls 3 residues outside the read, so it is completed with the germline J gene.

The chain has TRBV11-2 and TRBJ1-1; perhaps TRBD1 as D (5 bases). Source material: blood buffy coat. The sequence was obtained from a woman between 18 and 70 years old with a cervical HPV16 infection that either progressed to CIN3+ or cleared (not recorded which). The sequenced CDR3 bases are TGTGCCAGCAGGCCAGGGCTCGAGAACACTGAA. Residues: CASRPGLENTE. The full CDR3 protein is CASRPGLENTEAFF. Full variable domain (missing parts from reference TRBV11-2 and TRBJ1-1): EAGVAQSPRYKIIEKRQSVAFWCNPISGHATLYWYQQILGQGPKLLIQFQNNGVVDDSQLPKDRFSAERLKGVDSTLKIQPAKLEDSAVYLCASRPGLENTEAFFGQGTRLTVV.